The rows below give T cell receptor beta chains drawn from one sample of a study of vaccination effects on CD4 cells after COVID-19. These receptors' targets are unknown. Assay: immunoSEQ multiplex PCR; the TCRdb copy retains only in-frame clones and omits some. The sample shows fewer than 30,000 clones, under 75% of them seen only once. The sequencing used CD4+ T cells from PBMCs cultured with SARS-CoV-2 spike peptides, collected before COVID-19 vaccination. The receptor set was obtained from a human donor who received a COVID-19 vaccine. Both conserved end residues are part of each CDR3. The D gene is left open where the match is weak. For some rows the clone size is stated as once, few or many, or as a class when expanded; others skip it.

>NA|TRBJ1-5|TRBV7-2|few
TGTGCCAGCAGCATACAGGGTCAGCCCCAGCATTTT
CASSIQGQPQHF
>NA|TRBJ2-7|TRBV10-2|medium-sized
TGCGCCAGCAGTGAGTCGAGTAGACGGGGAAGCTCCTACGAGCAGTACTTC
CASSESSRRGSSYEQYF
>NA|TRBJ2-7|TRBV18|NA
TGTGCCAGCTCACCGGAGGTTAACGAGCAGTACTTC
CASSPEVNEQYF
>NA|TRBJ1-4|TRBV3-1/TRBV3-2|NA
TGTGCCAGCAGCCAAGATCGGGCAAAACTGTTTTTT
CASSQDRAKLFF
>NA|TRBJ2-5|TRBV5-1|NA
TGCGCCAGCAGCTTGGCCTTGGGCGGGGCTGGGGAGACCCAGTACTTC
CASSLALGGAGETQYF
>NA|TRBJ1-5|TRBV30|NA
TGTGCCTGGAGTGCCGAGCTGAATCAGCCCCAGCATTTT
CAWSAELNQPQHF
>NA|TRBJ2-3|TRBV3-1/TRBV3-2|NA
TGTGCCAGCTCCAGGGGTACGCAGTATTTT
CASSRGTQYF
>TRBD2|TRBJ2-1|TRBV19|NA
TGTGCCAGTACTCCTTTGGCGGGAGGGGCTGAGCAGTTCTTC
CASTPLAGGAEQFF
>TRBD1|TRBJ2-1|TRBV5-1|NA
TGCGCCAGCAGAGCTAGAACAGGGGGCGAGAATGAGCAGTTCTTC
CASRARTGGENEQFF
>NA|TRBJ2-7|TRBV4-2|NA
TGTGCCAGCAGCCAAGATTGGGGTTACGAGCAGTACTTC
CASSQDWGYEQYF
>NA|TRBJ1-4|TRBV2|few
TGTGCCAGCAGCCAACAGGGTCTTCGTGAAAAACTGTTTTTT
CASSQQGLREKLFF
>TRBD1|TRBJ1-6|TRBV3-1/TRBV3-2|NA
TGTGCCAGCACCGGAAGACAGGGTGGTAATTCACCCCTCCACTTT
CASTGRQGGNSPLHF
>NA|TRBJ2-1|TRBV2|NA
TGTGCCAGCATTTCCTACAATGAGCAGTTCTTC
CASISYNEQFF
>NA|TRBJ1-1|TRBV15|NA
TGTGCCACCAGCAGAGACAGGGGGAACACTGAAGCTTTCTTT
CATSRDRGNTEAFF
>NA|TRBJ2-3|TRBV19|NA
TGTGCCAGTAGTATAAATGGACTGGGACACACAGATACGCAGTATTTT
CASSINGLGHTDTQYF
>NA|TRBJ1-4|TRBV5-4|NA
TGTGCCAGCAGCTTCAATTCCGAAAAACTGTTTTTT
CASSFNSEKLFF
>NA|TRBJ1-2|TRBV6-1|NA
TGTGCCAGCAGTGAAGTAAGAGACGGTCAGGCGACAAACTATGGCTACACCTTC
CASSEVRDGQATNYGYTF
>NA|TRBJ1-1|TRBV6-5|few
TGTGCCAGCAGTTACTCTACCCGGGGCGACACTGAAGCTTTCTTT
CASSYSTRGDTEAFF
>NA|TRBJ2-2|TRBV18|few
TGTGCCAGCTCACCAGTCACTCTGAACACCGGGGAGCTGTTTTTT
CASSPVTLNTGELFF
>TRBD2|TRBJ2-1|TRBV3-1/TRBV3-2|NA
TGTGCCAGCAGCCAGCACTTGACTAGCGGGAGCCATGAGCAGTTCTTC
CASSQHLTSGSHEQFF
>TRBD2|TRBJ2-2|TRBV5-4|NA
TGTGCCAGCAGCTTGGGCGGGGGGGCCCGGGGCGGGGAGCTGTTTTTT
CASSLGGGARGGELFF
>TRBD1|TRBJ2-2|TRBV9|NA
TGTGCCAGCAGCGTAGGTTCCAGGGGGCTGACCGGGGAGCTGTTTTTT
CASSVGSRGLTGELFF
>NA|TRBJ2-2|TRBV11-3|NA
TGTGCCAGCAGCTTATTTCGGGGACAGAACACCGGGGAGCTGTTTTTT
CASSLFRGQNTGELFF
>TRBD1|TRBJ1-1|TRBV7-8|NA
TGTGCCAGCAGCTTACTGGGGCAAGGACAGGGGAATACTGAAGCTTTCTTT
CASSLLGQGQGNTEAFF
>NA|TRBJ2-1|TRBV18|NA
TGTGCCAGCTCACCACAAATGTTCTACTCCTACAATGAGCAGTTCTTC
CASSPQMFYSYNEQFF
>NA|TRBJ2-3|TRBV6-1|few
TGTGCCAGCAGTGATCGTACTAGAAGCACAGATACGCAGTATTTT
CASSDRTRSTDTQYF
>NA|TRBJ2-1|TRBV9|NA
TGTGCCAGCAGCGTCCTCTGGGGGCTAGTGGGGTCCAATGAGCAGTTCTTC
CASSVLWGLVGSNEQFF
>TRBD1|TRBJ2-1|TRBV15|few
TGTGCCACCAGCAGAGATCAATGGGACAGGGCTGTATTCTTC
CATSRDQWDRAVFF
>TRBD2|TRBJ2-3|TRBV5-5|NA
TGTGCCAGCAGCCCCCTTAGAAGCGGGGGGCCAGATACGCAGTATTTT
CASSPLRSGGPDTQYF
>NA|TRBJ1-2|TRBV4-1|NA
TGCGCCAGCAGCCAAGATACGGCAGGGGATTACTATGGCTACACCTTC
CASSQDTAGDYYGYTF
>NA|TRBJ1-5|TRBV7-8|NA
TGTGCCAGCAGCTTAGTGGGGGTGGGGTATGGGCCCCAGCATTTT
CASSLVGVGYGPQHF
>NA|TRBJ2-1|TRBV11-3|NA
TGTGCCAGCAGCTTAGATCCAACAGACAATGAGCAGTTCTTC
CASSLDPTDNEQFF
>TRBD2|TRBJ2-3|TRBV3-1/TRBV3-2|NA
TGTGCCAGCAGCCGACGGACTAGCGGGGGGGCCAATTCAGATACGCAGTATTTT
CASSRRTSGGANSDTQYF
>TRBD2|TRBJ2-2|TRBV5-1|NA
TGCGCCAGCAGCTCCCTAGCGGGAGTGAACACCGGGGAGCTGTTTTTT
CASSSLAGVNTGELFF
>TRBD2|TRBJ2-3|TRBV6-5|NA
TGTGCCAGCAGAAAAGCGGGGATGGATACGCAGTATTTT
CASRKAGMDTQYF
>NA|TRBJ1-3|TRBV29-1|once
TGCAGCGTTGCTACAGGGTCAGTTGGAAACACCATATATTTT
CSVATGSVGNTIYF
>NA|TRBJ1-4|TRBV7-9|few
TGTGCCAGCAGTTTAACGCAGGCGGCAGGGCTGTTTTTT
CASSLTQAAGLFF
>TRBD2|TRBJ2-3|TRBV5-1|NA
TGCGCCAGCAGCTTGGTAGCTAGCGGGGAGTATACGCAGTATTTT
CASSLVASGEYTQYF
>NA|TRBJ1-2|TRBV6-5|NA
TGTGCCAGCAGTTACTCATCCGGGCCAACTAACTATGGCTACACCTTC
CASSYSSGPTNYGYTF
>NA|TRBJ2-2|TRBV11-2|NA
TGTGCCAGCAGCTTAGATCCATCGAACGGGGAGCTGTTTTTT
CASSLDPSNGELFF
>TRBD1|TRBJ1-1|TRBV2|few
TGTGCCAGCACCCAGGGGGAGAACACTGAAGCTTTCTTT
CASTQGENTEAFF
>NA|TRBJ1-2|TRBV20-1|NA
TGCAGTGCTGGCAGGGACTATGGCTACACCTTC
CSAGRDYGYTF
>TRBD2|TRBJ2-7|TRBV19|NA
TGTGCCAGTAGACCGAAGCCGGGACTAGCGGGAGGTCCTAGCTCCTACGAGCAGTACTTC
CASRPKPGLAGGPSSYEQYF
>TRBD2|TRBJ2-7|TRBV5-1|NA
TGCGCCAGCAGACTGACTAGCGGGAGCATCGGCGAGCAGTACTTC
CASRLTSGSIGEQYF
>TRBD2|TRBJ2-2|TRBV4-1|NA
TGCGCCAGCAGCCAAGGGGGACTAGCGGGAGCGGGCGGGGAGCTGTTTTTT
CASSQGGLAGAGGELFF
>TRBD1|TRBJ1-5|TRBV19|NA
TGTGCCAGTAGTGCAGGGGGAATGAGGCCCCAGCATTTT
CASSAGGMRPQHF